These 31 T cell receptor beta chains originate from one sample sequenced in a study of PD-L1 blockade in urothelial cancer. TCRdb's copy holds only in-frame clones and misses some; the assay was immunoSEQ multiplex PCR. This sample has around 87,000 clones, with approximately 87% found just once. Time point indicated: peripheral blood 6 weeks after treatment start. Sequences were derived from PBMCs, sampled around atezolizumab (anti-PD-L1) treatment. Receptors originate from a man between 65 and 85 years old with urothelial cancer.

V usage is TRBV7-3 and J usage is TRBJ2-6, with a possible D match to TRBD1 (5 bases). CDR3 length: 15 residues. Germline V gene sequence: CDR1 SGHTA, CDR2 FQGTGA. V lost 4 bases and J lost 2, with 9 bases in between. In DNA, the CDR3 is TGTGCCAGCAGCTATGGACACACTGGGGCCAACGTCCTGACTTTC. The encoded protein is CASSYGHTGANVLTF.

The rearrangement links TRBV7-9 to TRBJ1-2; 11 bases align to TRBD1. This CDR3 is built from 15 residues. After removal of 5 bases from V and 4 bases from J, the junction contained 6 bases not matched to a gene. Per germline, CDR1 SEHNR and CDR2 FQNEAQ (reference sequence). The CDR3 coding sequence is TGTGCCAGCAGCCTAACCGGGACAGGGGGCTATGGCTACACCTTC. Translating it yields CASSLTGTGGYGYTF.

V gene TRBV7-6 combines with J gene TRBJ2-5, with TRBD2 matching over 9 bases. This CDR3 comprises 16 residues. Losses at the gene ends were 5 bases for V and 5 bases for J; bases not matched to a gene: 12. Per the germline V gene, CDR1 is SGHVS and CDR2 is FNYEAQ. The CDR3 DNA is TGTGCCAGCAGCCCCGGTCTAGCGGGGTCCGGGGAGACCCAGTACTTC. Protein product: CASSPGLAGSGETQYF.

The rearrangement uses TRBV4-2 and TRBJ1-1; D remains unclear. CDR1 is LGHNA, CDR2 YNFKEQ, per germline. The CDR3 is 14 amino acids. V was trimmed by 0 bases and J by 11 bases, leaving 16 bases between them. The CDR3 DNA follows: TGTGCCAGCAGCCAAGAGTGGACTTTTCCCTGGGCTTTCTTT. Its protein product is CASSQEWTFPWAFF.

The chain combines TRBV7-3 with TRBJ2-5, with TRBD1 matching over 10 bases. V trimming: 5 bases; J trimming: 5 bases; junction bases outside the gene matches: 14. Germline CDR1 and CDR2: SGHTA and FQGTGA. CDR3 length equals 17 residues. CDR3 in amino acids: CASSLGRETGGRETQYF. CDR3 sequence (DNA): TGTGCCAGCAGCCTAGGCCGAGAGACAGGGGGCCGGGAGACCCAGTACTTC.

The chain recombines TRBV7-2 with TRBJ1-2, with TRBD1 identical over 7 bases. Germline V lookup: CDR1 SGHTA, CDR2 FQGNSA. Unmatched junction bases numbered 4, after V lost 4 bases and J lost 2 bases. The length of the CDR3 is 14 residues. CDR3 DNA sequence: TGTGCCAGCAGCTCGATGACAGGGAACTATGGCTACACCTTC. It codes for CASSSMTGNYGYTF.

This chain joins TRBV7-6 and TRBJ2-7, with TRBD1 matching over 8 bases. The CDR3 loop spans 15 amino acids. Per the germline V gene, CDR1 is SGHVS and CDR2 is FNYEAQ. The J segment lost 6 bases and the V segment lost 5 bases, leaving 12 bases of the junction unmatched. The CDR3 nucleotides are TGTGCCAGCAGCCTAAATGGACAGGGAGTGGGCGAGCAGTACTTC. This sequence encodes CASSLNGQGVGEQYF.

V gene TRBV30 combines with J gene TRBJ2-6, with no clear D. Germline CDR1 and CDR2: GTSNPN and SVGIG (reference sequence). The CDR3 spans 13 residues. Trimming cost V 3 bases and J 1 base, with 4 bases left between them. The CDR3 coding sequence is TGTGCCTGGAGCCGGTCTGGGGCCAACGTCCTGACTTTC. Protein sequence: CAWSRSGANVLTF.

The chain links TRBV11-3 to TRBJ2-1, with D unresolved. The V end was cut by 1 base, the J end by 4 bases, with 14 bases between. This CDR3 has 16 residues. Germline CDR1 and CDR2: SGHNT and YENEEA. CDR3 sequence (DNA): TGTGCCAGCAGCTTAGGCGTAGCCCAGAGGTACAATGAGCAGTTCTTC. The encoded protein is CASSLGVAQRYNEQFF.

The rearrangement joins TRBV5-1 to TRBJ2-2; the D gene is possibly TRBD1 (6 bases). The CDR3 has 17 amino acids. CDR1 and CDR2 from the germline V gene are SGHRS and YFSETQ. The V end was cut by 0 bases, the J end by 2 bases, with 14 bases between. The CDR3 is CASSLAPQGPNTGELFF. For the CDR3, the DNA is TGCGCCAGCAGCTTGGCCCCTCAGGGGCCTAACACCGGGGAGCTGTTTTTT.

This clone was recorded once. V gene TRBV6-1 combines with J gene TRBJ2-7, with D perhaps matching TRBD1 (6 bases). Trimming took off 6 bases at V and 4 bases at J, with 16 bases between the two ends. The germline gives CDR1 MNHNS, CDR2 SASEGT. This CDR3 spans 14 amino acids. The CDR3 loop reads CASSLGQGQYEQYF. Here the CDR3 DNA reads TGTGCCAGCAGCCTGGGTCAGGGACAATACGAGCAGTACTTC.

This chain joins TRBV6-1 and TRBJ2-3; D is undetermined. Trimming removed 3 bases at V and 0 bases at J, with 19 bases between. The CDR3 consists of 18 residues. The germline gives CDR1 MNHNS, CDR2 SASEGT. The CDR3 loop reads CASSDHWQQNPSTDTQYF. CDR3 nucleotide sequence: TGTGCCAGCAGTGACCATTGGCAACAGAATCCTAGCACAGATACGCAGTATTTT.

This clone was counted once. The CDR3 here is CASTRTGGSYEQYF. The CDR3 region has the DNA TGTGCCAGCACCAGGACAGGGGGAAGCTACGAGCAGTACTTC. The chain links TRBV7-9 to TRBJ2-7, with TRBD1 matching over 10 bases. Per the germline V gene, CDR1 is SEHNR and CDR2 is FQNEAQ (reference sequence). The CDR3 has 14 amino acids. The V and J ends lost 7 bases and 3 bases, in that order; junction bases with no gene match: 6.

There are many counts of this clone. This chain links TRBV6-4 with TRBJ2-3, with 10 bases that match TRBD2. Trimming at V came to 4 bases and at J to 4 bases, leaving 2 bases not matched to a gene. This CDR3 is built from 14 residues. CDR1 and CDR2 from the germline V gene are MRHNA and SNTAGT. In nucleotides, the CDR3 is TGTGCCAGCAGTGCTAGCGGGAGCCCAGATACGCAGTATTTT. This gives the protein CASSASGSPDTQYF.

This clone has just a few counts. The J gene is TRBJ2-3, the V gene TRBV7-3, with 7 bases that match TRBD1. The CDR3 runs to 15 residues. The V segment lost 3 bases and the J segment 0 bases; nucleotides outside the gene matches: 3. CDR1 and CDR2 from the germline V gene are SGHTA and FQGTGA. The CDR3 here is CASSFGQASTDTQYF. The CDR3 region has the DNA TGTGCCAGCAGCTTCGGACAGGCTAGCACAGATACGCAGTATTTT.

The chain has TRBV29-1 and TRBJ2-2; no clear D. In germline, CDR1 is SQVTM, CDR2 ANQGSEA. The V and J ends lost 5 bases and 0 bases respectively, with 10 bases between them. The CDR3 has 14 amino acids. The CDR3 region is CSVRLAANTGELFF. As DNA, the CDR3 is TGCAGCGTTCGTTTGGCGGCGAACACCGGGGAGCTGTTTTTT.

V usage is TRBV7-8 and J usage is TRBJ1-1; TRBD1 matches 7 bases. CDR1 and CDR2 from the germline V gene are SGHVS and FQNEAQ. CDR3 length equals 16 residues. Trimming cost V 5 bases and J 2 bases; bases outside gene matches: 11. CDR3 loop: CASSSLDGTANTEAFF. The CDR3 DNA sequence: TGTGCCAGCAGCAGCTTGGACGGGACAGCAAACACTGAAGCTTTCTTT.

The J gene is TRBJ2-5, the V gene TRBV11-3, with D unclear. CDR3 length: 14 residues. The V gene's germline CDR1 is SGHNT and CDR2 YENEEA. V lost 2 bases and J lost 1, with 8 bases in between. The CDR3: CASSLQSSQETQYF. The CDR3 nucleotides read TGTGCCAGCAGCTTACAGTCTAGCCAAGAGACCCAGTACTTC.

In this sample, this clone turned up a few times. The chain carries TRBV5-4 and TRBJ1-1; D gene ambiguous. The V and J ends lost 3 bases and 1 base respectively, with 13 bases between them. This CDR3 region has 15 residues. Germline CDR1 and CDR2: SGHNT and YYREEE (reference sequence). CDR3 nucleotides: TGTGCCAGCAGCTCCGGAGCGGGGAGGAACACTGAAGCTTTCTTT. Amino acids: CASSSGAGRNTEAFF.

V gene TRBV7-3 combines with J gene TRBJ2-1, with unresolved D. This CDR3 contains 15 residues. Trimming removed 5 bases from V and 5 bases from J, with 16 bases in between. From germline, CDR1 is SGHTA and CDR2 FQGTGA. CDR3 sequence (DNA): TGTGCCAGCAGCCCACAATCCGGGTTAGACAATGAGCAGTTCTTC. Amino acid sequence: CASSPQSGLDNEQFF.

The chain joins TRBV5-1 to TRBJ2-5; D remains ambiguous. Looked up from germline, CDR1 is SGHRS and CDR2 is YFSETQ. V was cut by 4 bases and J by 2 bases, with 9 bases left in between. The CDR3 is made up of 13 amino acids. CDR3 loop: CASSQTRQETQYF. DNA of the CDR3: TGCGCCAGCAGCCAGACAAGACAAGAGACCCAGTACTTC.

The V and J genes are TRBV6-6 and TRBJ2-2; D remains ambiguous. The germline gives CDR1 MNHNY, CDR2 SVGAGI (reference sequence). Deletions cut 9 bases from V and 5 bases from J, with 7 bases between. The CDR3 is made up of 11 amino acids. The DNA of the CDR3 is TGTGCCAGTTCCCGTACCGGGGAGCTGTTTTTT. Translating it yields CASSRTGELFF.

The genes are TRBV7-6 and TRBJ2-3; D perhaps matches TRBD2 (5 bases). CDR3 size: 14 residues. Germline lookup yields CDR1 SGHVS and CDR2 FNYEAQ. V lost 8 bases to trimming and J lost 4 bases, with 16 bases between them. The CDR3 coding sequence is TGTGCCAGCTCTCTAGTGGCGGGTCCAGATACGCAGTATTTT. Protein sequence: CASSLVAGPDTQYF.

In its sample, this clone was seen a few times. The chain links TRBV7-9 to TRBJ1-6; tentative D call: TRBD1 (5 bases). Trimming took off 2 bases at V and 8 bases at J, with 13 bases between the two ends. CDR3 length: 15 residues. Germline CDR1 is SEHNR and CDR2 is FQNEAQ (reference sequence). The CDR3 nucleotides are TGTGCCAGCAGCTTATTAGTCGACAGTTATTCACCCCTCCACTTT. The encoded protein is CASSLLVDSYSPLHF.

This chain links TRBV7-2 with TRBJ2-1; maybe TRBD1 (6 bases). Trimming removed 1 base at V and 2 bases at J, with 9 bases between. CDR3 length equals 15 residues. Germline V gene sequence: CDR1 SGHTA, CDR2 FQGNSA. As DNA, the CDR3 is TGTGCCAGCAGCTTAGGGGGACAAGCCTACAATGAGCAGTTCTTC. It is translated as CASSLGGQAYNEQFF.

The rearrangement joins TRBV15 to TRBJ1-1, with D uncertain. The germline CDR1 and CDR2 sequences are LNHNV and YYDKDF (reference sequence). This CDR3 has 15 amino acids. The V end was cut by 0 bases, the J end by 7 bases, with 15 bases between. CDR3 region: CATSREGRADGEAFF. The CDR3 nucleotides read TGTGCCACCAGCAGAGAGGGGAGGGCGGATGGTGAAGCTTTCTTT.

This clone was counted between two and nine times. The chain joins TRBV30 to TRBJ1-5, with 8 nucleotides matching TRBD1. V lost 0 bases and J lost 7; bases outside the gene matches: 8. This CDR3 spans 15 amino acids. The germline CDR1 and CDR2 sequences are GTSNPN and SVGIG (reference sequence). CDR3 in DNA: TGTGCCTGGAGTGTACCAGGACAGGGTCAGCAGCCCCAGCATTTT. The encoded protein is CAWSVPGQGQQPQHF. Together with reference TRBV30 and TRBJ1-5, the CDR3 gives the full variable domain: SQTIHQWPATLVQPVGSPLSLECTVEGTSNPNLYWYRQAAGRGLQLLFYSVGIGQISSEVPQNLSASRPQDRQFILSSKKLLLSDSGFYLCAWSVPGQGQQPQHFGDGTRLSIL.

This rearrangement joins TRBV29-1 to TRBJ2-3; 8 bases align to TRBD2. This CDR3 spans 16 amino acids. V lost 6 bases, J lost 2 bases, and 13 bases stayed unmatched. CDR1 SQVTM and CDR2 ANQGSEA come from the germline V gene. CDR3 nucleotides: TGCAGCGTGGCAGCTGGGGTAGCGGGAACCACAGATACGCAGTATTTT. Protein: CSVAAGVAGTTDTQYF.

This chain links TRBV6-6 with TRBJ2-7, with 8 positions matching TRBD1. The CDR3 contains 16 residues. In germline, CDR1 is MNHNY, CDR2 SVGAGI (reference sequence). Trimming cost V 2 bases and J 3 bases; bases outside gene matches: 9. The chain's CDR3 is CASSYPPGQVLYEQYF. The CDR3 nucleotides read TGTGCCAGCAGTTACCCGCCGGGACAGGTGCTCTACGAGCAGTACTTC.

In nucleotides, the CDR3 is TGTGCCAGCAGCTTCCAGGGAGACAGGACTGAAGCTTTCTTT. Translation: CASSFQGDRTEAFF. The chain is built from TRBV7-9 and TRBJ1-1; D perhaps matches TRBD1 (6 bases). Between the trimmed V and J ends, which lost 3 bases and 5 bases, there was a span of 13 bases. CDR1 SEHNR and CDR2 FQNEAQ come from the germline V gene (reference sequence). The CDR3 sequence is 14 residues long.

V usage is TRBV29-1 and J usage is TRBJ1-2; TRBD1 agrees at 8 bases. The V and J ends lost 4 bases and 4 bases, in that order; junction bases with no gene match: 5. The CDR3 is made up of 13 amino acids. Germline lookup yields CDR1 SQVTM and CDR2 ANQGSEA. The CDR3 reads CSVAGGLSYGYTF. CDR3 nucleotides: TGCAGCGTTGCAGGGGGCTTATCCTATGGCTACACCTTC. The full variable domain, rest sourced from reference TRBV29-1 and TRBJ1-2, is SAVISQKPSRDICQRGTSLTIQCQVDSQVTMMFWYRQQPGQSLTLIATANQGSEATYESGFVIDKFPISRPNLTFSTLTVSNMSPEDSSIYLCSVAGGLSYGYTFGSGTRLTVV.